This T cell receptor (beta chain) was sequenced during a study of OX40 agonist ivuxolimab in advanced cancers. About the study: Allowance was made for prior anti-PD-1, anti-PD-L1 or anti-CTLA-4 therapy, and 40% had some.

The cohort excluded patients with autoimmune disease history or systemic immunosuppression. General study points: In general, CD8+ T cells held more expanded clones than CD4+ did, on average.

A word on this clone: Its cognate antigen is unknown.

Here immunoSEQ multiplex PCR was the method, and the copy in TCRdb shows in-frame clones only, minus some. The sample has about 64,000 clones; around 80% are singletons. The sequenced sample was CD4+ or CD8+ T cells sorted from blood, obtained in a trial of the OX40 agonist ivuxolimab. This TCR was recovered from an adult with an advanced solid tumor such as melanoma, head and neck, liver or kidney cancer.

CDR3 bases: TGTGCCACCAAGGGGGGGGGTTGGGCGGACGAGCAGTACTTC. Translated: CATKGGGWADEQYF. This chain uses TRBV28 with TRBJ2-7; D is perhaps TRBD2 (7 bases). Trimming pared 10 bases from V and 5 bases from J, leaving 21 bases between. Germline lookup yields CDR1 MDHEN and CDR2 SYDVKM. This CDR3 region has 14 residues.